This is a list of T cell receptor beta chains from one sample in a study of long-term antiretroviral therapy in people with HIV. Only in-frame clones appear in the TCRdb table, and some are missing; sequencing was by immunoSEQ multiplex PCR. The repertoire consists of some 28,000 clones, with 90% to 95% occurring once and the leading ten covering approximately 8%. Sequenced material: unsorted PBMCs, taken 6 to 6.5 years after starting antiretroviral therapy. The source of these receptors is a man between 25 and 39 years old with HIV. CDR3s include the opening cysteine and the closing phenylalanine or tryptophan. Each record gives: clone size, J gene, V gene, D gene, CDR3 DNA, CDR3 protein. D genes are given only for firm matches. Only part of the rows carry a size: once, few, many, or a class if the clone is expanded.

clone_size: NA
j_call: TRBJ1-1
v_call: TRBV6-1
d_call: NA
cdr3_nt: TGTGCCAGCAGTGAATTCCCCGACACTGGCGGGGCTTTCTTT
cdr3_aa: CASSEFPDTGGAFF

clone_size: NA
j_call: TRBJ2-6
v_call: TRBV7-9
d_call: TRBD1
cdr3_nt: TGTGCCAGCAGCCACGGGGACAGGGGCCCGGGTGGGGCCAACGTCCTGACTTTC
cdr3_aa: CASSHGDRGPGGANVLTF

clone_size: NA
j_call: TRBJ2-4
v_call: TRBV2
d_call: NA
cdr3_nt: TGTGCCAGCGTTCTCGGGGATTGGACTGGGGTAGCCAAAAACATTCAGTACTTC
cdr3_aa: CASVLGDWTGVAKNIQYF

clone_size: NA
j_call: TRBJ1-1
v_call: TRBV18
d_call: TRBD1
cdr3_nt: TGTGCCAGCTCAACAGGGACAGGAATGAACACTGAAGCTTTCTTT
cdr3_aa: CASSTGTGMNTEAFF

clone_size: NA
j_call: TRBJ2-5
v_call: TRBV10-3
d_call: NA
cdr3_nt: TGTGCCATCAGTGATGCACTTAGGGCGGAGACCCAGTACTTC
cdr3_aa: CAISDALRAETQYF

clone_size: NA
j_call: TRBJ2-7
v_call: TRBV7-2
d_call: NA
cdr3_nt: TGTGCCAGCAGCTTGTTAGAGTCCTTATCCGAGCAGTACTTC
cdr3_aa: CASSLLESLSEQYF

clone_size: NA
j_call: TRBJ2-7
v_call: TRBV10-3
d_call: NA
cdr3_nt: TGTGCCATCAGCAGTTCGAAGGTGTTTGGGTACGAGCAGTACTTC
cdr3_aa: CAISSSKVFGYEQYF

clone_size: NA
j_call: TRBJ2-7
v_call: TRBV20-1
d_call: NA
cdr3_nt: TGCAGTGCTTCAGCCCCCTTCGAAAGGTACTTC
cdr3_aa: CSASAPFERYF

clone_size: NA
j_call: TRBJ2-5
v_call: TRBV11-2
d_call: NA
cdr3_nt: TGTGCCAGCAGATACGGAGAAGAGACCCAGTACTTC
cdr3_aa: CASRYGEETQYF

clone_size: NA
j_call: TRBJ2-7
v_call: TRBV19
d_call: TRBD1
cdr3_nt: TGTGCCAGTAGCTACGCTTCGGGACAGACCTACGAGCAGTACTTC
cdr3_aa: CASSYASGQTYEQYF

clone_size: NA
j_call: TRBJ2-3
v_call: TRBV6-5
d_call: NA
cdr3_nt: TGTGCCAGCAGACGACCTGGAGATACGCAGTATTTT
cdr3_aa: CASRRPGDTQYF

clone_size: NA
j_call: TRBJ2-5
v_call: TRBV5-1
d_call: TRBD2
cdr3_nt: TGCGCCAGCAGCTTGCAGCGGGGGGGAGGAGAGACCCAGTACTTC
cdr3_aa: CASSLQRGGGETQYF

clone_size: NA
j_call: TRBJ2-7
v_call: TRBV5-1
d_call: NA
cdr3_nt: TGCGCCAGCAGCTCCCGCGCCTTCTACGAGCAGTACTTC
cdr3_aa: CASSSRAFYEQYF

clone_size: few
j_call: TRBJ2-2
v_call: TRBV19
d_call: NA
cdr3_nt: TGTGCCAGTAGTTTCGCCGCAATGACCGGGGAGCTGTTTTTT
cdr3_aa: CASSFAAMTGELFF

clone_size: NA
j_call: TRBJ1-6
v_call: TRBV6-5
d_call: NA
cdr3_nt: TGTGCCAGCAGTGAAGTGACAGAGAATTCACCCCTCCACTTT
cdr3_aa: CASSEVTENSPLHF

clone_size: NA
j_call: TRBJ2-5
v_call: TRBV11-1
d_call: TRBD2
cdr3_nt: TGTGCCAGCAGCTCAAGAGGATGGACTAGGATCGAGACCCAGTACTTC
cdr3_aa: CASSSRGWTRIETQYF